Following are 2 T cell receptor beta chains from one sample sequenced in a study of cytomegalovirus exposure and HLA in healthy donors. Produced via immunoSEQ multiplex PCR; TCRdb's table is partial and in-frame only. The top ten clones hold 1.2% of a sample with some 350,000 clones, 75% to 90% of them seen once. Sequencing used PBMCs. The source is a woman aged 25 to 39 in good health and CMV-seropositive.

The CDR3 is CAWSVGFNTEAFF. DNA of the CDR3: TGTGCCTGGAGTGTAGGGTTCAACACTGAAGCTTTCTTT. The chain carries TRBV30 and TRBJ1-1; the D is unclear. This CDR3 contains 13 residues. Trimming removed 0 bases from V and 2 bases from J, with 7 bases in between. Per germline, CDR1 GTSNPN and CDR2 SVGIG (reference sequence). The full variable domain, rest sourced from reference TRBV30 and TRBJ1-1, is SQTIHQWPATLVQPVGSPLSLECTVEGTSNPNLYWYRQAAGRGLQLLFYSVGIGQISSEVPQNLSASRPQDRQFILSSKKLLLSDSGFYLCAWSVGFNTEAFFGQGTRLTVV.

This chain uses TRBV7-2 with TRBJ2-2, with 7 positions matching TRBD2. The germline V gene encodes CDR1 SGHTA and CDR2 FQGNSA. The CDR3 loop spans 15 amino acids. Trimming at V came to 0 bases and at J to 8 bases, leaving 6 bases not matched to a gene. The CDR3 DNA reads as TGTGCCAGCAGCTTAGCGGGAGGGCCGGCGGGGGAGCTGTTTTTT. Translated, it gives CASSLAGGPAGELFF. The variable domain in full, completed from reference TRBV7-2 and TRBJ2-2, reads GAGVSQSPSNKVTEKGKDVELRCDPISGHTALYWYRQSLGQGLEFLIYFQGNSAPDKSGLPSDRFSAERTGGSVSTLTIQRTQQEDSAVYLCASSLAGGPAGELFFGEGSRLTVL.